These 20 T cell receptor beta chains came from one sample sequenced in a study of Graves' ophthalmopathy and Graves' hyperthyroidism. From RNA, the CDR3 regions of TCR beta chains were amplified and sequenced. After a first-round RT-PCR with HTBI primers, a second-round multiplex PCR was run. TCRdb fed the multiplex PCR reads into MiXCR, producing one record per CDR3 protein. The sample contains roughly 410,000 distinct CDR3 sequences, 15% of which appear only once. Input material: peripheral blood. The receptors shown here come from a woman between 18 and 30 years old with stable Graves' hyperthyroidism.

This clonotype was recorded a few times. The chain links TRBV7-6 to TRBJ1-1; D may be TRBD1 (5 bases). V dropped 4 bases and J dropped 4 bases, with 10 bases sitting between them. This CDR3 spans 13 amino acids. Germline V CDR1 and CDR2: SGHVS, FNYEAQ. The CDR3 nucleotides are TGTGCCAGCAGCTCGGGGGAGGGCACTGAAGCTTTCTTT. This codes for CASSSGEGTEAFF.

This chain joins TRBV19 and TRBJ1-2; D call uncertain. This CDR3 is 13 amino acids long. Looked up from germline, CDR1 is LNHDA and CDR2 is SQIVND (reference sequence). With 5 bases removed from V and 3 bases from J, the gap between germline ends came to 10 bases. CDR3 protein: CASSDTAYYGYTF. Written as DNA, the CDR3 is TGTGCCAGTAGTGATACAGCGTACTATGGCTACACCTTC. The variable domain in full, with the rest retrieved from reference TRBV19 and TRBJ1-2, is DGGITQSPKYLFRKEGQNVTLSCEQNLNHDAMYWYRQDPGQGLRLIYYSQIVNDFQKGDIAEGYSVSREKKESFPLTVTSAQKNPTAFYLCASSDTAYYGYTFGSGTRLTVV.

In this sample, this clonotype turned up a few times. Being one base from a much bigger clone, this may be a read error. This chain links TRBV6-1 with TRBJ2-4; TRBD1 matches at 7 bases. The trim removed 7 bases at V and 8 bases at J, leaving 11 bases unmatched. This CDR3 is built from 14 residues. The germline V gene has CDR1 MNHNS and CDR2 SASEGT. DNA for the CDR3: TGTGCCAGCAAGAGGGAATTCGGGACAGACATTCAGTACTTC. Protein: CASKREFGTDIQYF.

This clonotype was recorded at least ten times. The genes are TRBV7-9 and TRBJ1-6, with TRBD1 matching 10 bases. Losses at the gene ends were 11 bases for V and 14 bases for J; bases not matched to a gene: 12. Germline assignment: CDR1 SEHNR and CDR2 FQNEAQ (reference sequence). CDR3 size: 13 residues. The CDR3 coding sequence is TGTGCCGGGCAGGAGACAGGGGGCTCAACCCTCCACTTT. It encodes CAGQETGGSTLHF.

The V and J genes are TRBV7-9 and TRBJ2-7; 10 bases fit TRBD2. The V and J ends lost 5 bases and 2 bases, in that order; junction bases with no gene match: 3. Germline values: CDR1 SEHNR, CDR2 FQNEAQ (reference sequence). The CDR3 spans 14 residues. CDR3 nucleotide sequence: TGTGCCAGCAGCGAAACTAGCGGGGCCTACGAGCAGTACTTC. This translates into CASSETSGAYEQYF.

This clonotype was counted between two and nine times. The chain uses TRBV13 and TRBJ2-5; TRBD1 is a possible D gene (6 bases). The V and J ends lost 3 bases and 7 bases respectively, with 15 bases between them. Germline V gene sequence: CDR1 PRHDT, CDR2 FYEKMQ (reference sequence). CDR3 length: 14 residues. The CDR3 region is CASSFRQELGTQYF. DNA for the CDR3: TGTGCCAGCAGCTTCAGACAGGAGCTGGGGACCCAGTACTTC.

This clonotype was detected many times. This chain's CDR3 is CASSYIPGDLGQLDEQYF. The CDR3 nucleotides are TGTGCCAGCAGTTACATCCCTGGGGACCTCGGACAACTAGACGAGCAGTACTTC. The chain combines TRBV6-2 or TRBV6-3 with TRBJ2-7; either TRBD1 or TRBD2 may fit D (5 bases each). The CDR3 is made up of 18 amino acids. V lost 2 bases, J lost 5 bases, and 25 bases lay in between. Germline V gives CDR1 MNHEY, CDR2 SVGEGT.

Notes on this clonotype: Relative to the germline gene, one junction end is altered; a read error may explain this. V gene TRBV6-2 or TRBV6-3 combines with J gene TRBJ2-7, with D maybe TRBD1 (5 bases). Germline CDR1 MNHEY, CDR2 SVGEGT. This CDR3 is built from 14 residues. The CDR3 DNA reads TGTGCCAGCAGTTACTTCGACAGAACCTACGGGCAGTACTTC. As protein: CASSYFDRTYGQYF.

This clonotype appeared many times. The CDR3 loop reads CASSLATTPYGYTF. The CDR3 coding sequence is TGTGCCAGCAGTCTCGCGACCACACCCTATGGCTACACCTTC. The chain uses TRBV5-6 and TRBJ1-2; D is unresolved. V lost 5 bases to trimming and J lost 4 bases, with 15 bases between them. The CDR3 sequence is 14 residues long. CDR1 and CDR2 from the germline V gene are SGHDT and YYEEEE.

This sequence joins TRBV12-3 or TRBV12-4 and TRBJ2-7, with 7 bases lining up with TRBD2. V shed 6 bases and J 6 bases; nucleotides not matched to a gene: 14. CDR3 length equals 15 residues. As DNA, the CDR3 is TGTGCCAGCAGCCGCTCCGGCGGGAGCTTCGGCGAGCAGTACTTC. Translation gives CASSRSGGSFGEQYF.

The chain links TRBV6-1 to TRBJ2-5; a possible D gene is TRBD1 (6 bases). From germline, CDR1 is MNHNS and CDR2 SASEGT. The CDR3 is 15 amino acids. Between the trimmed V and J ends, which lost 4 bases and 4 bases, there was a span of 16 bases. Here the CDR3 reads CASSVGQWGRETQYF. As DNA, the CDR3 is TGTGCCAGCAGTGTGGGACAATGGGGGCGAGAGACCCAGTACTTC.

This clonotype was found many times. The genes are TRBV20-1 and TRBJ2-4; D is undetermined. Trimming stripped 1 base from V and 0 bases from J, with 4 bases between. Germline V CDR1 and CDR2: DFQATT, SNEGSKA (reference sequence). The CDR3 is made up of 13 amino acids. CDR3 DNA: TGCAGTGCTAGAGGGCTAGCCAAAAACATTCAGTACTTC. The encoded protein is CSARGLAKNIQYF.

This clonotype showed up just a few times. The V call is TRBV19, the J call TRBJ2-5, with D possibly TRBD2 on 5 matching bases. CDR3 length equals 14 residues. Germline CDR1 is LNHDA and CDR2 is SQIVND (reference sequence). V gave up 5 bases and J gave up 2 bases, with 12 bases separating them. The CDR3 DNA reads as TGTGCCAGTAGTCCTCGGACTGAACAAGAGACCCAGTACTTC. Protein product: CASSPRTEQETQYF.

This clonotype showed up just a few times. The DNA for the CDR3 is TGTGCCAGCAGCCGGGGACAGACCTCCTACGAGCAGTACTTC. Its translation: CASSRGQTSYEQYF. The chain joins TRBV11-3 to TRBJ2-7, with TRBD1 matching over 7 bases. The CDR3 runs 14 residues. The ends lost 5 bases at V and 0 bases at J; junction bases unmatched: 4. Per germline, CDR1 SGHNT and CDR2 YENEEA.

The chain employs TRBV5-1 and TRBJ2-5; tentatively, D is TRBD2 (6 bases). This CDR3 spans 16 amino acids. CDR1 is SGHRS, CDR2 YFSETQ, per germline. V gave up 1 base and J gave up 0 bases, with 13 bases separating them. CDR3 residues: CASSLIWAGYQETQYF. CDR3 in DNA: TGCGCCAGCAGCTTGATTTGGGCGGGGTACCAAGAGACCCAGTACTTC. Supplemented by reference TRBV5-1 and TRBJ2-5, the full variable domain reads KAGVTQTPRYLIKTRGQQVTLSCSPISGHRSVSWYQQTPGQGLQFLFEYFSETQRNKGNFPGRFSGRQFSNSRSEMNVSTLELGDSALYLCASSLIWAGYQETQYFGPGTRLLVL.

This clonotype was observed many times. The V and J genes are TRBV7-3 and TRBJ1-1; 10 bases match TRBD1. Germline CDR1 reads SGHTA; CDR2 reads FQGTGA. The CDR3 spans 16 residues. The ends lost 1 base at V and 5 bases at J; junction bases unmatched: 7. Here the CDR3 reads CASSLRGTGAGTEAFF. The CDR3 DNA reads TGTGCCAGCAGCTTAAGGGGGACAGGGGCAGGGACTGAAGCTTTCTTT.

The V gene is TRBV11-3, the J gene TRBJ1-4; tentatively, D is TRBD1 (5 bases). V was clipped by 3 bases and J by 6 bases, with 26 bases between them. The CDR3 contains 19 residues. Germline lookup yields CDR1 SGHNT and CDR2 YENEEA. CDR3 loop: CASSFLSQGVYLKYEKLFF. The CDR3 bases are TGTGCCAGCAGCTTCCTCTCTCAGGGAGTGTACTTGAAGTATGAAAAACTGTTTTTT.

This clonotype was counted at least ten times. The J gene is TRBJ2-7, the V gene TRBV6-5; TRBD1 might be the D (6 bases). Between the trimmed V and J ends, which lost 5 bases and 0 bases, there was a span of 11 bases. The CDR3 runs 14 residues. Germline-derived CDR1 and CDR2 are MNHEY and SVGAGI. CDR3 region: CASSNRQASYEQYF. CDR3 in DNA: TGTGCCAGCAGTAACCGACAGGCCTCCTACGAGCAGTACTTC.

As regards this clonotype: At one boundary the junction diverges from the germline segment, which might be a read error. CDR3 sequence: CASSEDRLETQYF. In DNA, the CDR3 is TGTGCTAGCAGCGAGGACAGGTTGGAGACCCAGTACTTC. The J gene is TRBJ2-5, the V gene TRBV7-7; 7 bases map to TRBD1. Germline V CDR1 and CDR2: SSHAT, FNYEAQ (reference sequence). The CDR3 is made up of 13 amino acids. The full variable domain, rest sourced from reference TRBV7-7 and TRBJ2-5, is GAGVSQSPRYKVTKRGQDVTLRCDPISSHATLYWYQQALGQGPEFLTYFNYEAQPDKSGLPSDRFSAERPEGSISTLTIQRTEQRDSAMYRCASSEDRLETQYFGPGTRLLVL.

This clonotype was observed at least ten times. The J gene is TRBJ1-5, the V gene TRBV19; D is ambiguous. V lost 3 bases, J lost 2 bases, and 11 bases lay in between. This CDR3 contains 15 residues. Germline lookup yields CDR1 LNHDA and CDR2 SQIVND (reference sequence). CDR3 amino acids: CASSMPPSGNQPQHF. CDR3 bases: TGTGCCAGTAGTATGCCTCCCTCAGGCAATCAGCCCCAGCATTTT.